This T cell receptor (beta chain) derives from a study of blood T cell repertoires in COVID-19. About the research overall: Collection of acute and convalescent COVID-19 samples took place in the United States, Italy and Spain. T cells, B-cell-depleted T cells, or PBMCs supplied cDNA or gDNA.

The V and J ends lost 2 bases and 4 bases, in that order; junction bases with no gene match: 9. This CDR3 has 16 residues. CDR1 SGHDT and CDR2 YYEEEE come from the germline V gene. As handled by the study authors: Reference gene primers were amplified, and this amplification served to estimate nucleated cell counts. The repertoire was sequenced with immunoSEQ multiplex PCR; TCRdb's copy has only in-frame clones and lacks some. The V and J calls and the clone size are those of that table, but D and trimming were determined from the DNA. The repertoire holds about 150,000 clones, with about 90% as singletons.

The material sequenced was peripheral blood. The TCR was taken from a man in his forties or fifties with acute or convalescent COVID-19. The V gene is TRBV5-6, the J gene TRBJ1-3; 7 positions match TRBD1. CDR3 sequence: CASSFETGTVGNTIYF. The CDR3, as DNA: TGTGCCAGCAGCTTCGAGACCGGGACAGTGGGAAACACCATATATTTT.